Below, 24 T cell receptor beta chains from the same sample are listed, as sequenced in a study of T cells in Graves' hyperthyroidism and ophthalmopathy. The source material, RNA transcripts, was used to amplify TCR beta CDR3 regions. An initial round of RT-PCR targeting the TCR CDR3 relied on the HTBI primer set. One entry per CDR3 protein, called by TCRdb with MiXCR from the multiplex PCR reads. The data hold about 290,000 distinct CDR3 sequences, with about 14% observed a single time. The source material was blood. The source is a woman aged 30 to 39 with Graves' hyperthyroidism that later progressed to Graves' ophthalmopathy.

Written as DNA, the CDR3 is TGTGCCAGCAGGCGCCTCCCGGGACTAGCGGGAGGGCCAGATACGCAGTATTTT. Translating it yields CASRRLPGLAGGPDTQYF. The V and J genes are TRBV14 and TRBJ2-3, with 16 bases that match TRBD2. CDR1 is SGHDN and CDR2 is FVKESK in the germline V gene. V gave up 6 bases and J gave up 4 bases; unmatched junction bases: 10. CDR3 length equals 18 residues.

This clonotype was detected ten times or more. The chain joins TRBV29-1 to TRBJ1-4; no firm D call. Germline V gene lookup returns CDR1 SQVTM and CDR2 ANQGSEA. There are 13 residues in the CDR3. V lost 4 bases, J lost 5 bases, and 11 bases lay in between. The CDR3 is CSVASSPNEKLFF. DNA for the CDR3: TGCAGCGTTGCTTCTTCACCAAATGAAAAACTGTTTTTT.

Ten or more counts support this clonotype. The J gene is TRBJ1-1, the V gene TRBV29-1; possibly TRBD1 for D (5 bases). The V end was cut by 4 bases, the J end by 6 bases, with 9 bases between. The germline gives CDR1 SQVTM, CDR2 ANQGSEA. The CDR3 spans 11 residues. In DNA, the CDR3 is TGCAGCGTTGTTAGGGGAGCTGAAGCTTTCTTT. This gives the protein CSVVRGAEAFF.

This clonotype showed up many times. This rearrangement joins TRBV7-2 to TRBJ1-2; D gene uncertain. The CDR3 has 14 amino acids. CDR1 and CDR2 (germline): SGHTA, FQGNSA. V lost 4 bases, J lost 2 bases, and 11 bases lay in between. CDR3 protein: CASSSPPINYGYTF. The CDR3 DNA reads as TGTGCCAGCAGCTCCCCGCCGATCAACTATGGCTACACCTTC.

This clonotype has a handful of counts. The gene calls are TRBV29-1 and TRBJ2-1; D uncertain. V was clipped by 5 bases and J by 6 bases, with 5 bases between them. This CDR3 is 10 amino acids long. CDR1 is SQVTM and CDR2 is ANQGSEA in the germline V gene. The CDR3 loop is CSVSANEQFF. In nucleotides, the CDR3 is TGCAGCGTTTCGGCCAATGAGCAGTTCTTC.

This clonotype was detected a few times. The genes are TRBV13 and TRBJ1-3; D not resolved. The CDR3 sequence is 16 residues long. Trimming shortened V by 1 base and J by 0 bases, and 10 bases separated the two germline ends. The V gene's germline CDR1 is PRHDT and CDR2 FYEKMQ (reference sequence). CDR3 sequence (DNA): TGTGCCAGCAGCTTAGAAGGAGAAAGCTCTGGAAACACCATATATTTT. Protein sequence: CASSLEGESSGNTIYF.

Worth noting for this clonotype: A clone one base away is much larger, so this may be a read error. This chain joins TRBV10-3 and TRBJ2-1; weak D call: TRBD2 (5 bases). The germline CDR1 and CDR2 sequences are ENHRY and SYGVKD. The CDR3 is 15 residues long. Trimming left V 5 bases short and J 0 bases short, with 11 bases between. CDR3 bases: TGTGCCATCAGTCGGGAATTCGGCTCCTACAATGAGCAGTTCTTC. It yields the protein CAISREFGSYNEQFF.

This clonotype has ten or more counts. The gene calls are TRBV12-3 or TRBV12-4 and TRBJ2-2; 7 bases are shared with TRBD2. V was pared by 6 bases and J by 4 bases, with 5 bases of the junction left unmatched. This CDR3 is built from 14 residues. This chain's CDR3 is CASSSSGGTGELFF. For the CDR3, the DNA is TGTGCCAGCAGCTCCTCGGGGGGCACCGGGGAGCTGTTTTTT.

The chain employs TRBV19 and TRBJ2-7; a weak D match, TRBD2 (7 bases). Deletions cut 1 base from V and 4 bases from J, with 14 bases between. The germline CDR1 and CDR2 sequences are LNHDA and SQIVND (reference sequence). The CDR3 extends over 15 amino acids. The CDR3 region is CASSIAGGPFYEQYF. The CDR3 DNA sequence: TGTGCCAGTAGTATAGCGGGGGGCCCCTTTTACGAGCAGTACTTC.

The chain combines TRBV19 with TRBJ2-1; D is possibly TRBD2 (6 bases). Germline CDR1 LNHDA, CDR2 SQIVND (reference sequence). The CDR3 runs 14 residues. V was clipped by 3 bases and J by 5 bases, with 11 bases between them. The CDR3 is CASSIASVNNEQFF. The CDR3 region has the DNA TGTGCCAGTAGTATCGCTAGCGTGAACAATGAGCAGTTCTTC.

This clonotype was detected many times. The rearrangement uses TRBV20-1 and TRBJ2-3; 7 bases map to TRBD2. The germline gives CDR1 DFQATT, CDR2 SNEGSKA (reference sequence). The CDR3 sequence is 14 residues long. V trimming: 6 bases; J trimming: 0 bases; junction bases outside the gene matches: 6. The chain's CDR3 is CSATTSFSTDTQYF. CDR3 nucleotides: TGCAGTGCCACGACTAGCTTTAGCACAGATACGCAGTATTTT.

This clonotype came up many times. The V and J genes are TRBV24-1 and TRBJ1-1; D perhaps matches TRBD1 (5 bases). The V gene lost 5 bases and the J gene lost 5 bases, with 11 bases spanning the gap. CDR3 length: 13 amino acids. The germline V gene encodes CDR1 KGHDR and CDR2 SFDVKD. CDR3 region: CATSGGKATEAFF. The CDR3, as DNA: TGTGCCACCAGTGGGGGGAAGGCGACTGAAGCTTTCTTT.

Ten or more counts support this clonotype. The chain recombines TRBV7-9 with TRBJ1-2; 7 bases fit TRBD1. CDR1 and CDR2 (germline): SEHNR, FQNEAQ (reference sequence). The ends lost 5 bases at V and 2 bases at J; junction bases unmatched: 8. CDR3 length equals 15 residues. The DNA of the CDR3 is TGTGCCAGCAGCCCGGGACAGCTCCTCAACTATGGCTACACCTTC. Encoded protein: CASSPGQLLNYGYTF.

The sample holds many counts of this clonotype. The V gene is TRBV29-1, the J gene TRBJ1-1; D call uncertain. The germline V gene encodes CDR1 SQVTM and CDR2 ANQGSEA. CDR3 length equals 12 residues. Trimming cost V 2 bases and J 6 bases, with 10 bases left between them. The CDR3, as DNA: TGCAGCGTTGAATGGGAGCGCCCTGAAGCTTTCTTT. It yields the protein CSVEWERPEAFF.

This clonotype was recorded a few times. The rearrangement joins TRBV19 to TRBJ2-7; 8 nucleotides line up with TRBD2. Germline assignment: CDR1 LNHDA and CDR2 SQIVND (reference sequence). The CDR3 runs 13 residues. V dropped 4 bases and J dropped 6; count of bases not matched to a gene: 5. CDR3 nucleotides: TGTGCCAGTAGTAGGGGACTAGTCTCCGAGCAGTACTTC. Translated: CASSRGLVSEQYF.

This clonotype occurred a few times. The chain uses TRBV6-1 and TRBJ2-3; 15 bases line up with TRBD2. CDR1 is MNHNS and CDR2 is SASEGT in the germline V gene. This CDR3 region has 17 residues. V lost 5 bases to trimming and J lost 5 bases; unmatched junction nucleotides: 8. CDR3: CASSPGLAGGPLDTQYF. CDR3 nucleotides: TGTGCCAGCAGTCCCGGACTAGCGGGAGGGCCATTAGATACGCAGTATTTT.

The rearrangement links TRBV27 to TRBJ2-7, with TRBD1 identical over 7 bases. Germline CDR1 and CDR2: MNHEY and SMNVEV (reference sequence). This CDR3 is built from 15 residues. Trimming removed 4 bases from V and 3 bases from J; junction bases left unmatched: 9. For the CDR3, the DNA is TGTGCCAGCAGTTCGAGGACAGGCTCGATCTACGAGCAGTACTTC. As protein: CASSSRTGSIYEQYF.

This clonotype was seen repeatedly, ten times or more. This chain joins TRBV12-3 or TRBV12-4 and TRBJ2-1; 10 bases align to TRBD2. After removal of 0 bases from V and 9 bases from J, the junction contained 5 bases not matched to a gene. The length of the CDR3 is 15 residues. The CDR3 reads CASSLALASGGEQFF. CDR3 DNA: TGTGCCAGCAGTTTAGCGCTCGCTAGCGGGGGTGAGCAGTTCTTC.

There are a few counts of this clonotype. This sequence may be a read error, since a much larger clone differs from it by one base. This chain joins TRBV7-3 and TRBJ2-1; D is possibly TRBD1 or TRBD2 (5 bases each). Germline V gene data show CDR1 as SGHTA and CDR2 as FQGTGA. V shed 3 bases and J shed 5 bases, with 11 bases lying between them. The CDR3 has 14 amino acids. This CDR3 is CASSLGQEDNEQFF. The CDR3 nucleotides are TGTGCCAGCAGCTTGGGGCAGGAGGACAATGAGCAGTTCTTC.

Many counts were recorded for this clonotype. The chain uses TRBV27 and TRBJ2-7; D is possibly TRBD2 (6 bases). The germline V gene has CDR1 MNHEY and CDR2 SMNVEV (reference sequence). The CDR3 is made up of 14 amino acids. The V end was cut by 3 bases, the J end by 2 bases, with 11 bases between. The CDR3 loop is CASSFSGAAYEQYF. For the CDR3, the DNA is TGTGCCAGCAGTTTCTCGGGAGCGGCCTACGAGCAGTACTTC.

This clonotype showed up many times. This chain joins TRBV6-1 and TRBJ1-2; D unclear. V was clipped by 5 bases and J by 6 bases, with 16 bases between them. The CDR3 has 14 amino acids. CDR1 and CDR2 (germline): MNHNS, SASEGT. CDR3 sequence reads: CASSPSRPIHGYTF. The CDR3, as DNA: TGTGCCAGCAGTCCCAGTAGACCGATTCATGGCTACACCTTC.

This clonotype was seen at least ten times. V and J are TRBV27 and TRBJ2-3; 9 nucleotides line up with TRBD1. The CDR3 has 14 residues. J was trimmed by 3 bases and V by 6 bases; bases with no gene match: 4. In germline, CDR1 is MNHEY, CDR2 SMNVEV (reference sequence). The CDR3 protein is CASRIQGATDTQYF. The CDR3, as DNA: TGTGCCAGCAGGATACAGGGGGCAACAGATACGCAGTATTTT.

The chain couples TRBV19 to TRBJ1-2; D gene ambiguous. Trimming cost V 9 bases and J 6 bases, with 23 bases left between them. Germline V gene sequence: CDR1 LNHDA, CDR2 SQIVND (reference sequence). CDR3 size: 15 residues. As DNA, the CDR3 is TGTGCCAGCTCATGGGTCGCCGGTGACCGGAATGGCTACACCTTC. It is translated as CASSWVAGDRNGYTF.

This clonotype showed up just once. This may be a read error, as it is one base from a much larger clone. The rearrangement links TRBV29-1 to TRBJ1-1; D remains unclear. The CDR3 is made up of 12 amino acids. The germline V gene has CDR1 SQVTM and CDR2 ANQGSEA. V dropped 7 bases and J dropped 2 bases, with 11 bases sitting between them. The CDR3 region is CSAGSLNTEAFF. The CDR3, as DNA: TGCAGCGCGGGGAGTCTTAACACTGAAGCTTTCTTT.